The TCR beta chain described here comes from a study of shared clonotypes between healthy human individuals. Germline V gene data show CDR1 as SGHRS and CDR2 as YFSETQ. V lost 4 bases and J lost 5, with 18 bases in between. The CDR3 totals 15 residues. The naive CD8 population came from CD45RO-negative cells selected for CCR7, without terminally differentiated effector memory CD45RA+ cells. Participating donors were healthy, HIV-negative adults free of recent acute infections or vaccinations. Several immunoSEQ 96-well plates shared each subset's DNA, each plate a replicate. Sequenced by immunoSEQ multiplex PCR; TCRdb stores in-frame clones only, minus some. This sample carries 2 million to 2.5 million clones, about 95% of them seen once, and the ten largest clones take roughly 1.1%.

The chain carries TRBV5-1 and TRBJ2-5; TRBD1 or TRBD2 may be the D gene (6 bases each). Sequenced sample: naive CD8+ T cells sorted from blood. The receptor was derived from a young man in good health. CDR3 bases: TGCGCCAGCAGCCCGGGGGCGGCTGGGGAGGAGACCCAGTACTTC. The encoded protein is CASSPGAAGEETQYF.